This paragraph reports one T cell receptor (beta chain). Its antigen is not known. The data originate from a study of regulatory T cells in long-lasting Graves disease. Study-level points and caveats: Researchers reported studying only peripheral blood, not thyroid tissue.

Both iRepertoire HTBI primers and Arm-PCR of CDR3 regions were used to build the TCR beta libraries. TCRdb re-called the multiplex PCR reads through MiXCR, storing one row per CDR3 protein. The data hold 450,000 to 600,000 distinct CDR3 sequences, with 16% observed a single time. Stated time point: newly diagnosed GD, antithyroid drugs for less than 3 months. PBMCs were the source of the RNA used for TCR sequencing. Xi'an, China, was home to the endocrinology department that provided patients. The CDR3 totals 11 residues. With 4 bases removed from V and 8 bases from J, the gap between germline ends came to 6 bases. Germline V gene lookup returns CDR1 SEHNR and CDR2 FQNEAQ (reference sequence). Separately, the same data were catalogued under a study of T cells in Graves' hyperthyroidism and ophthalmopathy. As that report states: Ophthalmopathy cases were set apart from stable hyperthyroidism by a 13 V-J model.

The rearrangement joins TRBV7-9 to TRBJ2-1; D not resolved. The material was peripheral blood mononuclear cells (PBMCs), obtained at new diagnosis, from a patient treated with antithyroid drugs. The TCR comes from a man aged 40-55 years with Graves disease. CDR3 loop: CASSWEHEQFF. DNA for the CDR3: TGTGCCAGCAGCTGGGAACATGAGCAGTTCTTC.